Following are 29 T cell receptor beta chains from one sample sequenced in a study of cytomegalovirus exposure and HLA in healthy donors. PCR was performed using 60 Vbeta and 13 Jbeta primers. Sequencing was performed with immunoSEQ multiplex PCR; in TCRdb, only in-frame clones are kept and a portion is missing. The top ten hold about 8.2% of the sample, which has 100,000 to 150,000 clones, roughly 69% seen once. The specimen sequenced was PBMCs. Source of these receptors: a woman aged 40 to 50 in good health and CMV-seropositive.

CDR3 residues: CASSLDPDSTEKLFF. DNA for the CDR3: TGCGCCAGCAGCTTGGATCCGGACTCCACCGAAAAACTGTTTTTT. The chain joins TRBV5-1 to TRBJ1-4; D uncertain. Per germline, CDR1 SGHRS and CDR2 YFSETQ. V shed 0 bases and J shed 8 bases, with 14 bases lying between them. This CDR3 comprises 15 residues.

The chain carries TRBV7-2 and TRBJ2-5, with 7 bases identical to TRBD1. The CDR3 consists of 17 residues. Germline V gene data show CDR1 as SGHTA and CDR2 as FQGNSA. V dropped 1 base and J dropped 5; count of bases not matched to a gene: 13. CDR3 nucleotides: TGTGCCAGCAGCTTAGAAAGCACAGGGGATGTCGGGGAGACCCAGTACTTC. Translated, it gives CASSLESTGDVGETQYF.

The chain links TRBV5-4 to TRBJ2-5, with D possibly matching TRBD1 (6 bases). The CDR3 covers 18 residues. Germline CDR1 reads SGHNT; CDR2 reads YYREEE (reference sequence). The V gene lost 0 bases and the J gene lost 0 bases, with 18 bases spanning the gap. The CDR3 DNA reads TGTGCCAGCAGCTTGGCGCGGCGGACAGTTACGTACCAAGAGACCCAGTACTTC. It specifies CASSLARRTVTYQETQYF.

This chain links TRBV11-2 with TRBJ2-3; TRBD2 agrees at 10 bases. V was pared by 5 bases and J by 3 bases, with 8 bases of the junction left unmatched. Germline lookup yields CDR1 SGHAT and CDR2 FQNNGV. The CDR3 runs to 16 residues. The CDR3: CASSVGTSVRTDTQYF. CDR3 in DNA: TGTGCCAGCAGCGTAGGGACTAGCGTCCGTACAGATACGCAGTATTTT.

V is TRBV27 and J is TRBJ2-1, with D perhaps matching TRBD2 (5 bases). With 4 bases removed from V and 5 bases from J, the gap between germline ends came to 6 bases. Germline V gene lookup returns CDR1 MNHEY and CDR2 SMNVEV (reference sequence). The CDR3 contains 12 residues. The CDR3 loop reads CASSYGDNEQFF. CDR3 coding DNA: TGTGCCAGCAGTTACGGGGACAATGAGCAGTTCTTC.

This clone was found many times. V and J are TRBV7-9 and TRBJ1-1; D is uncertain. Germline CDR1 is SEHNR and CDR2 is FQNEAQ (reference sequence). The ends were cut back, 2 bases at V and 4 bases at J, with 5 bases in the middle. The CDR3 sequence is 12 residues long. In nucleotides, the CDR3 is TGTGCCAGCAGCTTATATTCCACTGAAGCTTTCTTT. Its protein product is CASSLYSTEAFF. Drawing the rest from reference TRBV7-9 and TRBJ1-1, the complete variable domain is DTGVSQNPRHKITKRGQNVTFRCDPISEHNRLYWYRQTLGQGPEFLTYFQNEAQLEKSRLLSDRFSAERPKGSFSTLEIQRTEQGDSAMYLCASSLYSTEAFFGQGTRLTVV.

This clone was seen just once. The chain recombines TRBV5-1 with TRBJ2-1; 11 bases align to TRBD2. V was clipped by 3 bases and J by 4 bases; unmatched bases: 9. Germline-derived CDR1 and CDR2 are SGHRS and YFSETQ. The CDR3 covers 17 residues. CDR3 sequence (DNA): TGCGCCAGCAGCTCACTAATAGCGGGGGGGCTTTACAATGAGCAGTTCTTC. It codes for CASSSLIAGGLYNEQFF.

The genes are TRBV7-2 and TRBJ2-5, with 7 nucleotides matching TRBD2. The CDR3 length is 15 residues. Germline V lookup: CDR1 SGHTA, CDR2 FQGNSA. The trim removed 5 bases at V and 2 bases at J, leaving 8 bases unmatched. The CDR3 nucleotides are TGTGCCAGCAGCCCTCAATTCGGGGGGCAAGAGACCCAGTACTTC. Translated, it gives CASSPQFGGQETQYF.

The chain uses TRBV19 and TRBJ1-2; D might be TRBD1 (5 bases). Germline V lookup: CDR1 LNHDA, CDR2 SQIVND (reference sequence). The CDR3 has 15 residues. The V and J ends lost 7 bases and 4 bases respectively, with 19 bases between them. CDR3 loop: CASNTAGISSYGYTF. In DNA form, the CDR3 reads TGTGCCAGTAATACAGCAGGGATATCGAGCTATGGCTACACCTTC.

This chain joins TRBV7-2 and TRBJ2-7, with 9 nucleotides matching TRBD1. This CDR3 contains 15 residues. The junction had 10 bases not matched to a gene; V was cut back by 5 bases and J by 5 bases. The V gene's germline CDR1 is SGHTA and CDR2 FQGNSA. The CDR3 sequence is CASSLRDRAPHEQYF. In DNA, the CDR3 is TGTGCCAGCAGCCTCCGGGACAGGGCCCCCCACGAGCAGTACTTC.

V is TRBV5-4 and J is TRBJ2-7; TRBD1 might be the D (6 bases). Trimming cost V 0 bases and J 2 bases, with 9 bases left between them. The CDR3 spans 14 residues. Per germline, CDR1 SGHNT and CDR2 YYREEE (reference sequence). CDR3 sequence reads: CASSLERDTYEQYF. The CDR3 region has the DNA TGTGCCAGCAGCTTGGAACGGGACACCTACGAGCAGTACTTC. The full variable domain, rest sourced from reference TRBV5-4 and TRBJ2-7, is ETGVTQSPTHLIKTRGQQVTLRCSSQSGHNTVSWYQQALGQGPQFIFQYYREEENGRGNFPPRFSGLQFPNYSSELNVNALELDDSALYLCASSLERDTYEQYFGPGTRLTVT.

A single count supports this clone. CDR3 region: CASSLDGTGLTDTQYF. The CDR3, as DNA: TGTGCCAGCAGCTTGGACGGGACAGGGCTCACAGATACGCAGTATTTT. The chain uses TRBV5-4 and TRBJ2-3; TRBD1 aligns across 9 bases. Germline loops: CDR1 SGHNT, CDR2 YYREEE (reference sequence). J gave up 2 bases and V 0 bases, and 4 bases lay outside the gene matches. This CDR3 spans 16 amino acids.

This chain uses TRBV29-1 with TRBJ2-1; 12 bases align to TRBD2. The CDR3 is 15 residues long. Trimming cost V 6 bases and J 2 bases; bases outside gene matches: 5. Germline V gene lookup returns CDR1 SQVTM and CDR2 ANQGSEA. The CDR3 bases are TGCAGCGTCCAACTAGCGGGGGGACCCTACAATGAGCAGTTCTTC. Residues: CSVQLAGGPYNEQFF.

The J gene is TRBJ2-7, the V gene TRBV7-9; 7 bases match TRBD1. CDR1 and CDR2 (germline): SEHNR, FQNEAQ (reference sequence). Germline trimming cut 1 base from V and 0 bases from J; bases unmatched to any gene: 6. There are 16 residues in the CDR3. The CDR3 DNA reads TGTGCCAGCAGCTTAGGTAGGGGGCCCAGCTCCTACGAGCAGTACTTC. Protein sequence: CASSLGRGPSSYEQYF.

This sequence joins TRBV7-2 and TRBJ2-4; 8 nucleotides match TRBD1. V lost 5 bases and J lost 7; bases outside the gene matches: 7. There are 14 residues in the CDR3. CDR1 and CDR2 from the germline V gene are SGHTA and FQGNSA. The CDR3 region has the DNA TGTGCCAGCAGCCTTAGACAGGGGAATAACATTCAGTACTTC. Translating it yields CASSLRQGNNIQYF.

This clone has only a few counts. V and J are TRBV7-8 and TRBJ2-5; no firm D call. The CDR3 is made up of 18 amino acids. V lost 3 bases to trimming and J lost 3 bases, with 23 bases between them. CDR1 is SGHVS and CDR2 is FQNEAQ in the germline V gene. CDR3 coding DNA: TGTGCCAGCAGCTTGCTAGTGCTGGTTCGAAGTGGAGAAGAGACCCAGTACTTC. Protein: CASSLLVLVRSGEETQYF.

This chain connects TRBV6-1 to TRBJ1-5; no reliable D call. This CDR3 has 15 amino acids. Germline V CDR1 and CDR2: MNHNS, SASEGT. Trimming took off 2 bases at V and 0 bases at J, with 8 bases between the two ends. The CDR3 sequence is CASSENSYSNQPQHF. Here the CDR3 DNA reads TGTGCCAGCAGTGAAAACAGCTATAGCAATCAGCCCCAGCATTTT.

The chain has TRBV18 and TRBJ2-1; tentatively, D is TRBD2 (5 bases). V lost 3 bases to trimming and J lost 10 bases, with 19 bases between them. Germline V gene lookup returns CDR1 KGHSH and CDR2 LQKENI. The CDR3 has 15 residues. The CDR3 DNA sequence: TGTGCCAGCTCACCCCGCCGCCGGGATTCCGGAGAGCAGTTCTTC. It is translated as CASSPRRRDSGEQFF. Combining the CDR3 with reference TRBV18 and TRBJ2-1 gives the whole variable domain NAGVMQNPRHLVRRRGQEARLRCSPMKGHSHVYWYRQLPEEGLKFMVYLQKENIIDESGMPKERFSAEFPKEGPSILRIQQVVRGDSAAYFCASSPRRRDSGEQFFGPGTRLTVL.

The V and J genes are TRBV6-6 and TRBJ1-2, with D possibly matching TRBD1 (6 bases). CDR1 is MNHNY, CDR2 SVGAGI, per germline (reference sequence). Trimming pared 2 bases from V and 3 bases from J, leaving 13 bases between. The CDR3 totals 15 residues. The CDR3 sequence is CASSYVRTEDYGYTF. The CDR3 coding sequence is TGTGCCAGCAGTTACGTCCGGACAGAGGACTATGGCTACACCTTC.

A word on this clone: The junction departs from the called germline gene at one end, perhaps through a read error. V and J are TRBV5-1 and TRBJ1-5; D may be TRBD1 (6 bases). CDR3 size: 14 residues. Looked up from germline, CDR1 is SGHRS and CDR2 is YFSETQ. CDR3 in amino acids: CASSLDSLNQPQHF. DNA of the CDR3: TGCGCCAGCAGTTTGGACAGCCTCAATCAGCCCCAGCATTTT.

This clone was counted a few times. This chain joins TRBV10-1 and TRBJ1-6; 7 bases fit TRBD1. The CDR3 has 14 residues. Germline V gives CDR1 WNHNN, CDR2 SYGVQD (reference sequence). The trim removed 6 bases at V and 8 bases at J, leaving 7 bases unmatched. CDR3 amino acids: CASRVGTVDSPLHF. The CDR3 DNA follows: TGCGCCAGCAGGGTCGGGACAGTTGATTCACCCCTCCACTTT.

The rearrangement uses TRBV7-7 and TRBJ2-1, with D maybe TRBD1 (6 bases). The CDR3 extends over 14 amino acids. Looked up from germline, CDR1 is SSHAT and CDR2 is FNYEAQ (reference sequence). Trimming pared 5 bases from V and 6 bases from J, leaving 14 bases between. In DNA, the CDR3 is TGTGCCAGCAGCCGTCAGCAGGGGAGCAATGAGCAGTTCTTC. Protein: CASSRQQGSNEQFF.

As regards this clone: The same CDR3 is also encoded by other DNA sequences in this sample. The chain uses TRBV13 and TRBJ1-1; the D is unclear. This CDR3 is built from 13 residues. The V gene's germline CDR1 is PRHDT and CDR2 FYEKMQ (reference sequence). V lost 5 bases to trimming and J lost 0 bases, with 7 bases between them. This CDR3 reads CASSPQMNTEAFF. CDR3 nucleotide sequence: TGTGCCAGCAGCCCCCAAATGAACACTGAAGCTTTCTTT.

The chain links TRBV4-3 to TRBJ2-7; the D gene is possibly TRBD2 (6 bases). Germline lookup yields CDR1 LGHNA and CDR2 YSLEER. This CDR3 has 14 amino acids. V gave up 5 bases and J gave up 3 bases, with 14 bases separating them. The CDR3 sequence: CASSSLPGGYEQYF. CDR3 DNA sequence: TGCGCCAGCAGCTCTCTCCCCGGGGGCTACGAGCAGTACTTC.

Comments on this clone: The CDR3 end shows no conserved phenylalanine or tryptophan, and so a read error is likely. This sequence joins TRBV7-9 and TRBJ1-1; 10 positions agree with TRBD1. Germline V CDR1 and CDR2: SEHNR, FQNEAQ (reference sequence). This CDR3 is built from 17 residues. V trimming: 2 bases; J trimming: 6 bases; junction bases outside the gene matches: 12. CDR3 sequence: CASSLWADRGSSPEAFL. CDR3 nucleotides: TGTGCCAGCAGCTTATGGGCGGACAGGGGGTCGAGCCCTGAAGCTTTCCTT.

The gene calls are TRBV9 and TRBJ1-3; 7 nucleotides match TRBD1. Germline CDR1 is SGDLS and CDR2 is YYNGEE. The CDR3 covers 15 residues. After removal of 3 bases from V and 3 bases from J, the junction contained 6 bases not matched to a gene. CDR3 DNA: TGTGCCAGCAGCGATGACAGGGCCGGTGGAAACACCATATATTTT. Its protein product is CASSDDRAGGNTIYF.

The chain recombines TRBV6-5 with TRBJ1-2, with D possibly TRBD1 on 6 matching bases. V lost 3 bases and J 4 bases, leaving 9 bases between the germline ends. Germline V gene sequence: CDR1 MNHEY, CDR2 SVGAGI. The CDR3 is made up of 13 amino acids. The CDR3: CASSYSGAYGYTF. The CDR3 bases are TGTGCCAGCAGTTATTCAGGGGCCTATGGCTACACCTTC.

This chain links TRBV11-2 with TRBJ2-1, with TRBD2 matching 11 bases. J lost 8 bases, V lost 5 bases, and 8 bases had no gene match. Germline loops: CDR1 SGHAT, CDR2 FQNNGV. This CDR3 has 15 amino acids. The CDR3 spells CASSPRLAGWDEQFF. The CDR3 DNA sequence: TGTGCCAGCAGCCCTCGACTAGCGGGGTGGGATGAGCAGTTCTTC.

This clone was counted between two and nine times. This sequence joins TRBV5-6 and TRBJ2-6, with D perhaps TRBD2 (5 bases). The CDR3 spans 14 residues. Germline lookup yields CDR1 SGHDT and CDR2 YYEEEE. Trimming removed 7 bases at V and 2 bases at J, with 10 bases between. CDR3 nucleotide sequence: TGTGCCAGCTCCCGGGGTGCTGGGGCCAACGTCCTGACTTTC. It is translated as CASSRGAGANVLTF.